This passage covers 15 T cell receptor beta chains from one sample sequenced in a study of blood T cell repertoires in COVID-19. Clones were read by immunoSEQ multiplex PCR, and TCRdb kept only the in-frame ones, dropping some. The table shows 340,000 or so clones, with 87% occurring only once. The sample was peripheral blood. These receptors originate from a man aged 45 to 65 with active or convalescent COVID-19.

The CDR3 here is CSVVEEPYSGNTIYF. CDR3 sequence (DNA): TGCAGCGTTGTGGAGGAGCCCTACTCTGGAAACACCATATATTTT. This sequence joins TRBV29-1 and TRBJ1-3, with no clear D. V lost 4 bases, J lost 0 bases, and 13 bases lay in between. CDR1 and CDR2 (germline): SQVTM, ANQGSEA. The CDR3 has 15 residues.

The CDR3 nucleotides are TGTGCCAGCTCACCAGGCCGGGACAGGGCTCAGCCCCAGCATTTT. It translates to CASSPGRDRAQPQHF. The chain combines TRBV18 with TRBJ1-5, with 9 bases matching TRBD1. From germline, CDR1 is KGHSH and CDR2 LQKENI. The V gene end was trimmed by 2 bases and the J gene end by 6 bases; junction bases not matched to a gene: 5. The CDR3 is 15 residues long.

This clone was found once. V usage is TRBV24-1 and J usage is TRBJ2-2; D is undetermined. Germline CDR1 is KGHDR and CDR2 is SFDVKD. V gave up 5 bases and J gave up 3 bases, with 9 bases separating them. The CDR3 spans 14 residues. The DNA of the CDR3 is TGTGCCACCAGTGGCCCTACGGACACCGGGGAGCTGTTTTTT. Amino acid sequence: CATSGPTDTGELFF.

In its sample, this clone was seen once. CDR3 loop: CASSQDRDRNTEAFF. The DNA for the CDR3 is TGTGCCAGCAGCCAAGATCGCGACAGAAACACTGAAGCTTTCTTT. The chain has TRBV4-2 and TRBJ1-1, with D tentatively TRBD1 (5 bases). V was shortened by 0 bases and J by 2 bases, with 10 bases between the two germline ends. This CDR3 has 15 amino acids. Per germline, CDR1 LGHNA and CDR2 YNFKEQ.

The chain employs TRBV6-5 and TRBJ1-2; the D is unclear. The CDR3 runs 15 residues. The germline CDR1 and CDR2 sequences are MNHEY and SVGAGI. V was shortened by 0 bases and J by 0 bases, with 8 bases between the two germline ends. CDR3 bases: TGTGCCAGCAGTTACTCAAGCCAGGCTAACTATGGCTACACCTTC. It specifies CASSYSSQANYGYTF.

The rearrangement uses TRBV27 and TRBJ1-6; D gene ambiguous. The CDR3 runs 15 residues. V was clipped by 5 bases and J by 6 bases, with 14 bases between them. Germline CDR1 reads MNHEY; CDR2 reads SMNVEV (reference sequence). As DNA, the CDR3 is TGTGCCAGCAGTCTAAAGACACGGCCTAATTCACCCCTCCACTTT. It specifies CASSLKTRPNSPLHF.

This clone was observed once. The chain recombines TRBV27 with TRBJ1-5; 9 bases are shared with TRBD1. V was clipped by 7 bases and J by 6 bases; unmatched bases: 7. The length of the CDR3 is 14 residues. The germline gives CDR1 MNHEY, CDR2 SMNVEV (reference sequence). The CDR3 protein is CASTTGGPTQPQHF. CDR3 coding DNA: TGTGCCAGCACCACAGGGGGCCCGACTCAGCCCCAGCATTTT.

V usage is TRBV19 and J usage is TRBJ2-1, with TRBD1 identical over 7 bases. CDR1 and CDR2 from the germline V gene are LNHDA and SQIVND (reference sequence). This CDR3 has 13 amino acids. Trimming cost V 1 base and J 9 bases; bases outside gene matches: 3. The CDR3 sequence: CASSIGQGGEQFF. CDR3 coding DNA: TGTGCCAGTAGTATAGGACAGGGCGGTGAGCAGTTCTTC.

The chain links TRBV7-9 to TRBJ2-1; 8 nucleotides line up with TRBD2. CDR3 size: 14 residues. Germline V gene data show CDR1 as SEHNR and CDR2 as FQNEAQ (reference sequence). With 5 bases clipped from V and 9 bases from J, the junction kept 9 bases outside the gene matches. The CDR3 protein is CASSPRLAIGEQFF. CDR3 coding DNA: TGTGCCAGCAGCCCGCGACTAGCGATTGGTGAGCAGTTCTTC.

This clone showed up just once. CDR3 bases: TGTGCCAGCAGCGGACAGGGGTACGAGCAGTACTTC. The encoded protein is CASSGQGYEQYF. The chain combines TRBV11-2 with TRBJ2-7, with 9 positions matching TRBD1. Unmatched junction bases numbered 0, after V lost 5 bases and J lost 4 bases. Germline lookup yields CDR1 SGHAT and CDR2 FQNNGV. The CDR3 runs 12 residues.

This chain uses TRBV18 with TRBJ2-2; TRBD1 aligns across 9 bases. CDR3 length: 16 residues. V trimming: 0 bases; J trimming: 6 bases; junction bases outside the gene matches: 5. CDR1 is KGHSH and CDR2 is LQKENI in the germline V gene. The CDR3: CASSPPTGGNSGELFF. The CDR3 DNA sequence: TGTGCCAGCTCACCACCCACAGGGGGCAATTCCGGGGAGCTGTTTTTT.

The chain has TRBV2 and TRBJ1-1, with a possible D match to TRBD1 (6 bases). The germline V gene encodes CDR1 SNHLY and CDR2 FYNNEI. The CDR3 length is 11 residues. Between the trimmed V and J ends, which lost 7 bases and 11 bases, there was a span of 14 bases. The CDR3 nucleotides read TGTGCCAGCACCCTGACAGGTTGGGCTTTCTTT. As protein: CASTLTGWAFF.

This sequence joins TRBV27 and TRBJ2-2; D perhaps matches TRBD1 (6 bases). Germline CDR1 and CDR2: MNHEY and SMNVEV (reference sequence). The CDR3 sequence is 15 residues long. Trimming stripped 5 bases from V and 9 bases from J, with 19 bases between. In DNA, the CDR3 is TGTGCCAGCAGTCGACAGGTTGGGAAAGTCCGGGAGCTGTTTTTT. It codes for CASSRQVGKVRELFF.

The J gene is TRBJ2-5, the V gene TRBV5-1; TRBD2 aligns across 11 bases. The CDR3 contains 17 residues. V lost 4 bases and J lost 4; bases outside the gene matches: 12. The germline CDR1 and CDR2 sequences are SGHRS and YFSETQ. CDR3: CASSQGYSGRARETQYF. The CDR3 nucleotides are TGCGCCAGCAGCCAAGGGTATAGCGGGAGGGCCAGAGAGACCCAGTACTTC.

The V gene is TRBV28, the J gene TRBJ2-2; D possibly corresponds to TRBD2 (7 bases). Germline CDR1 is MDHEN and CDR2 is SYDVKM. This CDR3 is 17 amino acids long. Trimming cost V 7 bases and J 4 bases, with 22 bases left between them. CDR3 bases: TGTGCCAGCAACCCCCTGAGGGGAGGGGGGGGCACCGGGGAGCTGTTTTTT. It codes for CASNPLRGGGGTGELFF.